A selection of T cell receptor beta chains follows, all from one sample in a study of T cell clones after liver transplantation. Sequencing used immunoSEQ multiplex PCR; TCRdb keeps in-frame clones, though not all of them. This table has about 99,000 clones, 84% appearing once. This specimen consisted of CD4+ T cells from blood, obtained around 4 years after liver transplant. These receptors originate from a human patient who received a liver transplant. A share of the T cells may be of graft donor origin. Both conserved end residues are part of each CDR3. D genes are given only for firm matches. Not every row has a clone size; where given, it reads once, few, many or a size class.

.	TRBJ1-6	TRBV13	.	CASSLGLIAAGASYNSPLHF	TGTGCCAGCAGCTTAGGCCTGATCGCGGCAGGGGCGTCTTATAATTCACCCCTCCACTTT
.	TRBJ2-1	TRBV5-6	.	CASGLRDRPLNEQFF	TGTGCCAGCGGCCTCCGGGATAGGCCCCTCAATGAGCAGTTCTTC
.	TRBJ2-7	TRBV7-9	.	CASSPPSGAIIDYEQYF	TGTGCCAGCAGCCCACCCTCAGGAGCCATTATAGACTACGAGCAGTACTTC
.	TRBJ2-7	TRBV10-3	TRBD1	CAISGRTGDAYEQYF	TGTGCCATCAGTGGTAGGACAGGGGACGCCTACGAGCAGTACTTC
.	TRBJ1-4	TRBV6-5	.	CASSYGSTANEKLFF	TGTGCCAGCAGTTACGGGAGTACGGCTAATGAAAAACTGTTTTTT
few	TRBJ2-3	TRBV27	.	CASSFWGDTQYF	TGTGCCAGCAGTTTTTGGGGAGATACGCAGTATTTT
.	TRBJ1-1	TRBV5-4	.	CASSSGGGAEAFF	TGTGCCAGCAGCTCTGGGGGGGGCGCTGAAGCTTTCTTT
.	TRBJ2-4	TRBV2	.	CASSPSPKNIQYF	TGTGCCAGCAGCCCATCCCCGAAAAACATTCAGTACTTC
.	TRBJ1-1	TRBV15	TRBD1	CATSRSQGAPGFF	TGTGCCACCAGCAGATCCCAGGGGGCGCCGGGTTTCTTT
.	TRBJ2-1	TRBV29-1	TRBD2	CSAGTSGFYNEQFF	TGCAGCGCCGGGACTAGCGGGTTTTACAATGAGCAGTTCTTC
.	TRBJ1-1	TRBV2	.	CASSEGLAGRFITEAFF	TGTGCCAGCAGTGAAGGTTTGGCAGGGAGGTTTATCACTGAAGCTTTCTTT
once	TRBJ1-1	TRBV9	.	CASSVVLGRGEAFF	TGTGCCAGCAGCGTGGTCTTGGGGCGTGGTGAAGCTTTCTTT
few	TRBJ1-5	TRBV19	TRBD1	CASKYGQGAGGNQPQHF	TGTGCCAGTAAGTATGGACAGGGGGCAGGAGGCAATCAGCCCCAGCATTTT
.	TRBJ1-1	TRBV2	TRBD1	CASTPGDRGNTEAFF	TGTGCCAGCACCCCGGGGGACAGGGGAAACACTGAAGCTTTCTTT
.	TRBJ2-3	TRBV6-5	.	CASSYSSRVVTQYF	TGTGCCAGCAGTTACTCGAGCCGCGTGGTTACGCAGTATTTT
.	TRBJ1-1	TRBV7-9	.	CASSPRNEAFF	TGTGCCAGCAGCCCCCGGAATGAAGCTTTCTTT
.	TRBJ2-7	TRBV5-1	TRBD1	CASRDTGGEQYF	TGCGCCAGCAGGGACACAGGGGGCGAGCAGTACTTC
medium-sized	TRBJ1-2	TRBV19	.	CASNTAYGYTF	TGTGCCAGTAATACGGCTTATGGCTACACCTTC
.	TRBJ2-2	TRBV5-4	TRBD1	CASGQEISNTGELFF	TGTGCCAGCGGACAGGAGATCTCGAACACCGGGGAGCTGTTTTTT
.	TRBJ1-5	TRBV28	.	CASSVGTADQPQHF	TGTGCCAGCAGTGTTGGGACGGCGGATCAGCCCCAGCATTTT
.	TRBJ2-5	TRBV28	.	CASRKLDSLGETQYF	TGTGCCAGCAGGAAACTAGATTCTCTGGGAGAGACCCAGTACTTC
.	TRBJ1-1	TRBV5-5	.	CASRVAAGRAFF	TGTGCCAGCAGGGTTGCTGCAGGGAGAGCTTTCTTT
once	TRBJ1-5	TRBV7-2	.	CASTKGTLNQPQHF	TGTGCCAGCACCAAAGGGACGTTGAATCAGCCCCAGCATTTT
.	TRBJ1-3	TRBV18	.	CASSSQVDASTIYF	TGTGCCAGCTCCTCACAGGTGGACGCGAGCACCATATATTTT
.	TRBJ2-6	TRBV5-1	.	CASSFFGSREGDSGANVLTF	TGCGCCAGCAGCTTCTTTGGTTCAAGGGAAGGGGACTCTGGGGCCAACGTCCTGACTTTC
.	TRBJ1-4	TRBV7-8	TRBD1	CASSAGQELNEKLFF	TGTGCCAGCAGCGCAGGACAGGAGTTGAATGAAAAACTGTTTTTT
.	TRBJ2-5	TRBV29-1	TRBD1	CSTQTGTGRDTQYF	TGCAGCACCCAAACCGGGACAGGCAGAGATACCCAGTACTTC
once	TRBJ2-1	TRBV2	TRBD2	CASQLAGAYNEQFF	TGTGCCAGCCAATTAGCGGGGGCTTACAATGAGCAGTTCTTC
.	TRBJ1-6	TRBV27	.	CASSLAPWSSYNSPLHF	TGTGCCAGCAGTTTAGCCCCATGGAGCTCCTATAATTCACCCCTCCACTTT
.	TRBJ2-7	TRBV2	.	CASEETGASYEQYF	TGTGCCAGCGAGGAGACGGGGGCATCCTACGAGCAGTACTTC
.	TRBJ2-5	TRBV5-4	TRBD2	CASRRRGGQETQYF	TGTGCCAGCAGAAGACGCGGGGGCCAAGAGACCCAGTACTTC
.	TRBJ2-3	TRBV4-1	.	CASSFTYRADGTDTQYF	TGCGCCAGCAGCTTTACTTACAGAGCAGATGGCACAGATACGCAGTATTTT
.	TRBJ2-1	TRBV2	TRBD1	CASRDRAVNEQFF	TGTGCCAGCAGGGACAGGGCGGTCAATGAGCAGTTCTTC
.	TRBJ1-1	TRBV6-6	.	CASSYSAGSGAFF	TGTGCCAGCAGTTACTCGGCGGGAAGTGGAGCTTTCTTT
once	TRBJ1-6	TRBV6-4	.	CASSVGPNSPLHF	TGTGCCAGCAGTGTTGGCCCTAATTCACCCCTCCACTTT
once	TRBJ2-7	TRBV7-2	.	CASSNQGRQEQYF	TGTGCCAGCAGCAATCAGGGCCGCCAGGAGCAGTACTTC
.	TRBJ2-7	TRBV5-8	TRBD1	CASSFGQVAREQYF	TGTGCCAGCAGCTTTGGACAGGTCGCACGCGAGCAGTACTTC
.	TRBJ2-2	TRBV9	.	CASSPAAGKFTGELFF	TGTGCCAGCAGCCCGGCGGCAGGGAAATTCACCGGGGAGCTGTTTTTT
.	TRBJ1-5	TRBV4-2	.	CASSQGDGNSNQPQHF	TGTGCCAGCAGCCAGGGGGATGGGAATAGCAATCAGCCCCAGCATTTT
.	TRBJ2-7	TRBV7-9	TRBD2	CASSFSWQRGEQYF	TGTGCCAGCAGCTTTAGCTGGCAGCGGGGAGAGCAGTACTTC
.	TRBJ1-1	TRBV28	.	CASSLIPVNTEAFF	TGTGCCAGCAGTTTAATCCCGGTGAACACTGAAGCTTTCTTT
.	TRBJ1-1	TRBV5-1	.	CASSRSGGLRTEAFF	TGCGCCAGCAGCCGGAGCGGGGGGCTGAGGACTGAAGCTTTCTTT
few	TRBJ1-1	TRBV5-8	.	CASSFNAGTEAFF	TGTGCCAGCAGCTTCAACGCGGGCACTGAAGCTTTCTTT
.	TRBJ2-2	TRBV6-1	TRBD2	CAAGTSVNTGELFF	TGTGCCGCCGGGACTAGCGTGAACACCGGGGAGCTGTTTTTT
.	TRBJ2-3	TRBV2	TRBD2	CASRELAGASTDTQYF	TGTGCCAGCAGGGAACTAGCGGGGGCCTCCACAGATACGCAGTATTTT
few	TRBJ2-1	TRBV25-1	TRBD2	CASVGPGLAINEQFF	TGTGCCAGCGTAGGACCGGGACTAGCCATCAATGAGCAGTTCTTC
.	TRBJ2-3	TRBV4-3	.	CASRSEGTDTQYF	TGCGCCAGCAGAAGCGAAGGCACAGATACGCAGTATTTT
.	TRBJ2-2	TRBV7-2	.	CASSFSRDTGELFF	TGTGCCAGCAGCTTCTCTAGGGACACCGGGGAGCTGTTTTTT
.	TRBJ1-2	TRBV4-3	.	CASSQGGSGSGGYTF	TGCGCCAGCAGCCAAGGGGGATCAGGGTCTGGTGGCTACACCTTC
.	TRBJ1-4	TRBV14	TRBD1	CASSQRTGLGEKLFF	TGTGCCAGCAGCCAAAGGACAGGGCTGGGCGAAAAACTGTTTTTT
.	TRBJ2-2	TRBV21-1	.	CASSRGITGELFF	TGTGCCAGCAGCAGGGGGATTACCGGGGAGCTGTTTTTT